The 26 T cell receptor beta chains reported below all come from one sample, sequenced in a study of regulatory T cells in long-lasting Graves disease (dated by TCRdb to the early 2020s). The time point tag for this specimen amounts to: newly diagnosed GD, antithyroid drugs for less than 3 months. RNA was extracted from PBMCs in TRIzol for both TCR sequencing and RNA sequencing. Library creation used multiplex PCR. Sequencing was carried out with an Illumina HiSeq 4000. TCR beta libraries were built with iRepertoire HTBI primers and Arm-PCR amplification of CDR3 regions. Through fastp at Q25 and MiXCR, TCRdb rebuilt clones from the public reads, retaining in-frame beta chains. Under each unique CDR3 protein, matching rows form one entry showing the most common genes and DNA. In all, the sample holds around 420,000 distinct CDR3 sequences, and 14% to 15% of those were seen once. The ten largest clones capture around 7.6% of the sample.

These data also formed part of another study, on T cells in Graves' hyperthyroidism and ophthalmopathy.

The sequenced sample was peripheral blood mononuclear cells (PBMCs), obtained at new diagnosis, from a patient treated with antithyroid drugs. Every receptor here comes from a woman in her thirties or forties with Graves disease. Donor details come from another sample of the same person, matched by shared clones.

This clonotype was counted many times. The rearrangement uses TRBV24-1 and TRBJ2-5, with D perhaps being TRBD1 or TRBD2 (5 bases each). This CDR3 has 16 residues. V gave up 5 bases and J gave up 3 bases, with 18 bases separating them. Germline assignment: CDR1 KGHDR and CDR2 SFDVKD. CDR3 residues: CATSAPGMMGEETQYF. For the CDR3, the DNA is TGTGCCACCAGTGCCCCAGGGATGATGGGGGAAGAGACCCAGTACTTC.

V and J are TRBV5-4 and TRBJ2-1; D may correspond to TRBD1 or TRBD2 (6 bases each). The CDR3 is 16 residues long. Per the germline V gene, CDR1 is SGHNT and CDR2 is YYREEE (reference sequence). V dropped 0 bases and J dropped 0 bases, with 10 bases sitting between them. DNA of the CDR3: TGTGCCAGCAGCTTGGAAGGAGGGGGCTCCTACAATGAGCAGTTCTTC. Residues: CASSLEGGGSYNEQFF.

This clonotype was picked up many times. The J gene is TRBJ2-7, the V gene TRBV6-5; 7 nucleotides line up with TRBD1. The CDR3 consists of 15 residues. V lost 2 bases and J lost 1; bases outside the gene matches: 5. CDR1 is MNHEY, CDR2 SVGAGI, per germline. The CDR3 is CASSYQGQPSYEQYF. In DNA, the CDR3 is TGTGCCAGCAGTTACCAGGGACAGCCGTCCTACGAGCAGTACTTC.

This clonotype was counted many times. This chain uses TRBV11-3 with TRBJ2-3; no clear D. The germline V gene has CDR1 SGHNT and CDR2 YENEEA. This CDR3 is 14 amino acids long. V was shortened by 0 bases and J by 3 bases, with 7 bases between the two germline ends. The CDR3 reads CASSLDQVTDTQYF. The CDR3 DNA follows: TGTGCCAGCAGCTTAGATCAAGTTACAGATACGCAGTATTTT.

This clonotype has more than one count but fewer than ten. V is TRBV10-2 and J is TRBJ1-5; D gene uncertain. V was shortened by 0 bases and J by 1 base, with 7 bases between the two germline ends. There are 15 residues in the CDR3. Per germline, CDR1 WSHSY and CDR2 SAAADI. The CDR3 DNA sequence: TGCGCCAGCAGTGAGTCGAACTTAAGCAATCAGCCCCAGCATTTT. Protein: CASSESNLSNQPQHF.

This clonotype was observed many times. This chain connects TRBV20-1 to TRBJ2-5, with D possibly being TRBD1 or TRBD2 (5 bases each). Looked up from germline, CDR1 is DFQATT and CDR2 is SNEGSKA (reference sequence). This CDR3 comprises 14 residues. The germline V and J ends were trimmed by 6 bases and 2 bases, with 16 bases remaining between them. CDR3 amino acids: CSARDGNPQETQYF. The CDR3 region has the DNA TGCAGTGCCCGGGACGGCAACCCGCAAGAGACCCAGTACTTC.

The table lists this clonotype with many counts. The chain links TRBV2 to TRBJ2-1, with 9 bases fitting TRBD2. CDR1 SNHLY and CDR2 FYNNEI come from the germline V gene. This CDR3 spans 14 amino acids. The V and J ends lost 4 bases and 8 bases, in that order; junction bases with no gene match: 6. CDR3 amino acids: CASSGGGRGDEQFF. The CDR3 coding sequence is TGTGCCAGCAGTGGCGGCGGGAGGGGTGATGAGCAGTTCTTC.

The chain has TRBV3-1 and TRBJ2-1; perhaps TRBD2 as D (5 bases). Germline CDR1 reads LGHDT; CDR2 reads YNNKEL (reference sequence). The V and J ends lost 4 bases and 7 bases respectively, with 14 bases between them. CDR3 length: 14 residues. CDR3 sequence reads: CASSRNSERNEQFF. In nucleotides, the CDR3 is TGTGCCAGCAGCCGTAATAGCGAGAGGAATGAGCAGTTCTTC.

The chain has TRBV28 and TRBJ2-7, with D unresolved. Germline V gives CDR1 MDHEN, CDR2 SYDVKM. The V end was cut by 6 bases, the J end by 3 bases, with 9 bases between. The CDR3 is 12 residues long. CDR3 loop: CASSRTHYEQYF. Here the CDR3 DNA reads TGTGCCAGCAGCCGGACGCACTACGAGCAGTACTTC. The full variable domain, with the rest looked up from reference TRBV28 and TRBJ2-7, is DVKVTQSSRYLVKRTGEKVFLECVQDMDHENMFWYRQDPGLGLRLIYFSYDVKMKEKGDIPEGYSVSREKKERFSLILESASTNQTSMYLCASSRTHYEQYFGPGTRLTVT.

This clonotype came up a few times. The gene calls are TRBV6-5 and TRBJ1-1; D call uncertain. Deletions cut 2 bases from V and 10 bases from J, with 8 bases between. The CDR3 covers 11 residues. Germline CDR1 MNHEY, CDR2 SVGAGI. CDR3 residues: CASSYNRAAFF. The CDR3 DNA is TGTGCCAGCAGTTACAATAGGGCAGCTTTCTTT.

This clonotype was seen only a few times. The chain joins TRBV6-1 to TRBJ1-5; D unresolved. The germline V gene encodes CDR1 MNHNS and CDR2 SASEGT. Trimming pared 7 bases from V and 0 bases from J, leaving 10 bases between. The CDR3 covers 14 residues. The CDR3 DNA is TGTGCCAGCACTTCGACGGATAGCAATCAGCCCCAGCATTTT. Translation: CASTSTDSNQPQHF.

In its sample, this clonotype was seen many times. J is TRBJ2-2 and V is TRBV20-1; possibly TRBD2 for D (5 bases). This CDR3 has 15 amino acids. In germline, CDR1 is DFQATT, CDR2 SNEGSKA (reference sequence). Trimming cost V 2 bases and J 4 bases, with 14 bases left between them. CDR3 region: CSARTMTGITGELFF. As DNA, the CDR3 is TGCAGTGCTAGAACCATGACGGGGATCACCGGGGAGCTGTTTTTT.

The genes are TRBV7-9 and TRBJ2-1; TRBD1 agrees at 9 bases. V lost 5 bases to trimming and J lost 6 bases; unmatched junction nucleotides: 8. The CDR3 sequence is 15 residues long. Germline CDR1 and CDR2: SEHNR and FQNEAQ (reference sequence). The CDR3 sequence is CASSRPGTGINEQFF. The CDR3 nucleotides are TGTGCCAGCAGCCGACCCGGGACAGGGATCAATGAGCAGTTCTTC.

This clonotype was counted many times. V and J are TRBV29-1 and TRBJ1-1; the D gene is possibly TRBD1 (5 bases). CDR1 and CDR2 (germline): SQVTM, ANQGSEA. V was shortened by 4 bases and J by 1 base, with 7 bases between the two germline ends. The CDR3 runs 12 residues. CDR3 protein: CSVAGQNTEAFF. Here the CDR3 DNA reads TGCAGCGTTGCTGGACAGAACACTGAAGCTTTCTTT.

This clonotype was seen at least ten times. The genes are TRBV7-9 and TRBJ2-7; 10 bases are shared with TRBD2. The V gene end was trimmed by 5 bases and the J gene end by 5 bases; junction bases not matched to a gene: 21. The germline V gene encodes CDR1 SEHNR and CDR2 FQNEAQ (reference sequence). The CDR3 loop spans 19 amino acids. CDR3 region: CASSPKVGRSGRAQNEQYF. In DNA, the CDR3 is TGTGCCAGCAGCCCAAAGGTAGGAAGAAGCGGGAGGGCCCAGAACGAGCAGTACTTC.

At least ten counts were recorded for this clonotype. V usage is TRBV20-1 and J usage is TRBJ2-7; 8 positions match TRBD2. Germline V CDR1 and CDR2: DFQATT, SNEGSKA (reference sequence). This CDR3 is built from 16 residues. With 3 bases clipped from V and 4 bases from J, the junction kept 14 bases outside the gene matches. The chain's CDR3 is CSASRAQGLGVYEQYF. CDR3 nucleotides: TGCAGTGCTAGTAGGGCCCAGGGACTAGGAGTGTACGAGCAGTACTTC.

This clonotype was counted ten times or more. V and J are TRBV28 and TRBJ2-7; 9 bases fit TRBD1. From germline, CDR1 is MDHEN and CDR2 SYDVKM. Trimming took 6 bases from V and 4 from J; bases not matched to a gene: 10. The CDR3 contains 15 residues. The CDR3 nucleotides read TGTGCCAGCAGCGAACACGGACAGGGGAGGTACGAGCAGTACTTC. Protein sequence: CASSEHGQGRYEQYF.

The table lists this clonotype with many counts. The chain employs TRBV2 and TRBJ2-3; 9 bases align to TRBD2. From germline, CDR1 is SNHLY and CDR2 FYNNEI. This CDR3 comprises 15 residues. V lost 7 bases to trimming and J lost 2 bases; unmatched junction nucleotides: 7. The CDR3 protein is CASIHGTSNTDTQYF. DNA of the CDR3: TGTGCCAGCATTCATGGGACTAGCAACACAGATACGCAGTATTTT.

This clonotype was counted between two and nine times. The V call is TRBV9, the J call TRBJ2-2, with D possibly matching TRBD1 (6 bases). With 4 bases removed from V and 4 bases from J, the gap between germline ends came to 14 bases. CDR3 length equals 15 residues. Germline CDR1 and CDR2: SGDLS and YYNGEE. For the CDR3, the DNA is TGTGCCAGCAGCCCTCGATTCAGGGGCACCGGGGAGCTGTTTTTT. Protein product: CASSPRFRGTGELFF.

This clonotype appeared many times. J is TRBJ2-3 and V is TRBV18; 9 bases agree with TRBD2. The CDR3 contains 18 residues. CDR1 is KGHSH and CDR2 is LQKENI in the germline V gene. The V and J ends lost 0 bases and 0 bases, in that order; junction bases with no gene match: 7. CDR3 in DNA: TGTGCCAGCTCACCACCGGCGGGAGGGCCCGGGAGCACAGATACGCAGTATTTT. Translation: CASSPPAGGPGSTDTQYF.

In this sample, this clonotype turned up many times. The chain employs TRBV9 and TRBJ2-7; D not resolved. This CDR3 has 14 amino acids. Looked up from germline, CDR1 is SGDLS and CDR2 is YYNGEE. Trimming stripped 0 bases from V and 0 bases from J, with 7 bases between. The CDR3 coding sequence is TGTGCCAGCAGCGTAGGGGTTACCTCCTACGAGCAGTACTTC. Translated: CASSVGVTSYEQYF.

The chain recombines TRBV3-1 with TRBJ2-7; D uncertain. The V end was cut by 0 bases, the J end by 4 bases, with 22 bases between. Per the germline V gene, CDR1 is LGHDT and CDR2 is YNNKEL (reference sequence). CDR3 length equals 18 residues. The DNA of the CDR3 is TGTGCCAGCAGCCAAGATGTTCTTTGGATGGGCTGTTTGTACGAGCAGTACTTC. It is translated as CASSQDVLWMGCLYEQYF.

This clonotype was found many times. The V and J genes are TRBV20-1 and TRBJ2-3, with 8 bases aligning to TRBD2. The length of the CDR3 is 14 residues. With V trimmed by 6 bases and J by 0 bases, 5 bases remained unmatched. CDR1 is DFQATT and CDR2 is SNEGSKA in the germline V gene (reference sequence). The CDR3 nucleotides read TGCAGTGCGCCAACTAGCGGAAGCACAGATACGCAGTATTTT. This gives the protein CSAPTSGSTDTQYF.

This clonotype has a count of ten or more. This chain joins TRBV12-3 or TRBV12-4 and TRBJ2-5; TRBD2 might be the D (6 bases). The CDR3 length is 13 residues. The germline V and J ends were trimmed by 6 bases and 2 bases, with 10 bases remaining between them. CDR3 DNA sequence: TGTGCCAGCAGCTACCGGGGGCAAGAGACCCAGTACTTC. Translated: CASSYRGQETQYF.

As to this clonotype: A read error may explain this, as a much larger clone is one base away. V and J are TRBV6-2 or TRBV6-3 and TRBJ1-2; TRBD1 is a possible D gene (6 bases). The CDR3 totals 15 residues. Germline V lookup: CDR1 MNHEY, CDR2 SVGEGT. Trimming left V 5 bases short and J 7 bases short, with 20 bases between. CDR3 DNA sequence: TGTGCCAGCAGTGGACGAGGACAGTCTAGGAGTGGCTACACCTTC. This sequence encodes CASSGRGQSRSGYTF.

This clonotype occurred many times. The genes are TRBV28 and TRBJ2-2; D is uncertain. This CDR3 region has 14 residues. Germline values: CDR1 MDHEN, CDR2 SYDVKM. Trimming stripped 6 bases from V and 4 bases from J, with 12 bases between. In DNA form, the CDR3 reads TGTGCCAGCAGACCCACCTCTGGCACCGGGGAGCTGTTTTTT. The encoded protein is CASRPTSGTGELFF.